These T cell receptor beta chains were read from a single sample in a study of blood T cell repertoires in COVID-19. Only in-frame clones appear in the TCRdb table, and some are missing; sequencing was by immunoSEQ multiplex PCR. The data show approximately 160,000 clones, with more than 65% seen just once and more than 5.5% held by the top ten. The sequencing sample was made of peripheral blood. All receptors come from a woman aged 45-60 years in a cohort sampled during active or convalescent COVID-19. Each CDR3 is given with its conserved first and last residue. Fields, in order: V gene, D gene, J gene, clone size, CDR3 protein, CDR3 DNA. The D gene is left open where the match is weak. The size field is filled for only some rows; it gives once, few, many or a size class.

>TRBV4-1|-|TRBJ1-6|-
CASSPRGKASIYNSPLHF
TGCGCCAGCAGCCCCCGCGGGAAGGCCTCTATTTATAATTCACCCCTCCACTTT
>TRBV6-4|TRBD1|TRBJ1-6|-
CASREQGAISSPLHF
TGTGCCAGCAGGGAACAGGGGGCCATAAGTTCACCCCTCCACTTT
>TRBV19|-|TRBJ1-1|-
CASSGALGAFF
TGTGCCAGTAGTGGGGCCCTGGGGGCTTTCTTT
>TRBV11-3|-|TRBJ1-1|-
CASSLLTAKTEAFF
TGTGCCAGCAGCTTGTTGACAGCGAAGACTGAAGCTTTCTTT
>TRBV5-1|-|TRBJ2-5|few
CASSFTWRPRDNQETQYF
TGCGCCAGCAGCTTTACTTGGCGCCCCCGGGACAACCAAGAGACCCAGTACTTC
>TRBV7-9|-|TRBJ1-3|once
CASRFTTGFSGNTIYF
TGTGCCAGCAGGTTCACTACAGGGTTCTCTGGAAACACCATATATTTT
>TRBV7-2|TRBD1|TRBJ1-2|-
CASTLGGRGTYGYTF
TGTGCCAGCACCCTAGGGGGCCGGGGCACCTATGGCTACACCTTC
>TRBV3-1/TRBV3-2|TRBD2|TRBJ2-5|-
CASSQQSAGGLAETQYF
TGTGCCAGCAGCCAACAGTCGGCGGGGGGCCTCGCAGAGACCCAGTACTTC
>TRBV10-1|TRBD2|TRBJ2-1|once
CASSLSGGFYNEQFF
TGCGCCAGCAGCCTAAGCGGGGGGTTCTACAATGAGCAGTTCTTC
>TRBV19|-|TRBJ2-3|-
CASSTVSTDTQYF
TGTGCCAGTAGTACGGTCAGCACAGATACGCAGTATTTT
>TRBV6-2/TRBV6-3|TRBD2|TRBJ2-5|-
CASSTRSGGETQYF
TGTGCCAGCAGTACCCGCTCGGGGGGGGAGACCCAGTACTTC
>TRBV18|-|TRBJ2-7|once
CASSPPAYFYEQYF
TGTGCCAGCTCACCACCAGCCTACTTCTACGAGCAGTACTTC
>TRBV6-5|TRBD2|TRBJ2-3|-
CASSPGLAFDTQYF
TGTGCCAGCAGTCCGGGACTAGCTTTCGATACGCAGTATTTT
>TRBV30|-|TRBJ1-6|-
CAWDRRNSPLHF
TGTGCCTGGGACAGGAGAAATTCACCCCTCCACTTT
>TRBV18|-|TRBJ2-1|-
CASSLIDRNEQFF
TGTGCCAGCTCACTGATCGACAGGAATGAGCAGTTCTTC
>TRBV25-1|-|TRBJ1-3|-
CASSEYRDSGNTIYF
TGTGCCAGCAGTGAGTACAGGGACTCTGGAAACACCATATATTTT
>TRBV19|-|TRBJ1-5|-
CASSPQDGSNQPQHF
TGTGCCAGTAGTCCCCAAGACGGGAGCAATCAGCCCCAGCATTTT
>TRBV11-2|TRBD2|TRBJ2-5|-
CASSLGGLAGHQETQYF
TGTGCCAGCAGCTTAGGAGGACTAGCGGGCCACCAAGAGACCCAGTACTTC
>TRBV7-3|-|TRBJ2-3|-
CASSPQGTSTDTQYF
TGTGCCAGCAGCCCGCAGGGAACTAGCACAGATACGCAGTATTTT
>TRBV10-3|-|TRBJ2-3|-
CAISERGGGGTDTQYF
TGTGCCATCAGTGAAAGGGGGGGCGGCGGAACAGATACGCAGTATTTT
>TRBV2|-|TRBJ2-1|-
CASSPDNEQFF
TGTGCCAGCAGTCCCGACAATGAGCAGTTCTTC
>TRBV9|TRBD2|TRBJ2-1|-
CASSVGALAGIYEQFF
TGTGCCAGCAGCGTAGGGGCACTAGCGGGGATCTATGAGCAGTTCTTC
>TRBV7-7|TRBD1|TRBJ1-5|few
CASSLGGQEANQPQHF
TGTGCCAGCAGCTTAGGCGGACAGGAGGCCAATCAGCCCCAGCATTTT
>TRBV4-1|-|TRBJ1-5|-
CASSLIPPGLNNQPQHF
TGCGCCAGCAGCCTCATCCCCCCCGGACTGAATAATCAGCCCCAGCATTTT
>TRBV19|TRBD1|TRBJ1-6|few
CASIAKATWTGPLHF
TGTGCCAGTATAGCGAAGGCCACTTGGACAGGTCCCCTCCACTTT
>TRBV6-1|-|TRBJ1-1|-
CASSEASQYEAFF
TGTGCCAGCAGTGAAGCGAGCCAATACGAAGCTTTCTTT
>TRBV3-1/TRBV3-2|TRBD1|TRBJ2-7|-
CASSLSIAQGPHEQYF
TGTGCCAGCAGCCTCTCGATCGCACAGGGGCCGCACGAGCAGTACTTC
>TRBV7-9|TRBD2|TRBJ2-1|-
CASSFQRGGHFF
TGTGCCAGCAGCTTCCAGCGGGGGGGCCATTTCTTC
>TRBV7-2|-|TRBJ1-3|-
CASSLRTAGNTIYF
TGTGCCAGCAGCTTAAGGACAGCTGGAAACACCATATATTTT